Listed below are T cell receptor beta chains from one sample, sequenced in a study of blood T cells in healthy people across ages. MiXCR, applied by TCRdb to the 5' RACE reads, yields one record per CDR3 protein. The sample has 780,000 or so distinct CDR3 sequences; more than 20% are singletons. This sample also belongs to another study, concerning T cells of mothers and their children.

Material for sequencing was blood. Source of these receptors: a boy aged 5-17 years in good health. The CDR3 runs from the conserved cysteine through the conserved F or W. The order of the fields is J gene, CDR3 length, V gene, clone size, CDR3 protein. Clone size is stated in some rows and not others, as once, few, many or a class when expanded.

J: TRBJ1-5; length: 17; V: TRBV20-1; size: NA; CDR3: CSARDWQGAIPGQPQHF
J: TRBJ1-6; length: 14; V: TRBV20-1; size: NA; CDR3: CSANDRAGNSPLHF
J: TRBJ2-7; length: 13; V: TRBV29-1; size: NA; CDR3: CSAKRGLSYEQYF
J: TRBJ2-7; length: 11; V: TRBV20-1; size: NA; CDR3: CSARALNEQYF
J: TRBJ2-2; length: 16; V: TRBV12-3/TRBV12-4; size: NA; CDR3: CASNPSGTGNTGELFF
J: TRBJ2-1; length: 17; V: TRBV12-3/TRBV12-4; size: few; CDR3: CASSLWGTSGSGNEQFF
J: TRBJ2-4; length: 13; V: TRBV21-1; size: NA; CDR3: CASSILAKSIQYF
J: TRBJ2-1; length: 15; V: TRBV9; size: NA; CDR3: CASSVTVDRVGEQFF
J: TRBJ1-5; length: 15; V: TRBV20-1; size: few; CDR3: CSARVPGDSNQPQHF
J: TRBJ2-1; length: 15; V: TRBV29-1; size: few; CDR3: CSVGGLAGEYNEQFF
J: TRBJ2-2; length: 14; V: TRBV6-5; size: many; CDR3: CASSRDRNTGELFF
J: TRBJ2-7; length: 14; V: TRBV9; size: few; CDR3: CASSVDWGRYEQYF
J: TRBJ1-1; length: 17; V: TRBV15; size: few; CDR3: CATSRRDRAVLNTEAFF
J: TRBJ2-5; length: 14; V: TRBV14; size: once; CDR3: CASSQGGSQETQYF
J: TRBJ2-7; length: 14; V: TRBV28; size: NA; CDR3: CASSPHRTDYEQYF
J: NA; length: 15; V: TRBV12-3/TRBV12-4; size: few; CDR3: CASSLYGQGHNEQFF
J: TRBJ1-1; length: 13; V: TRBV5-1; size: many; CDR3: CASSFSKNTEAFF
J: TRBJ2-3; length: 15; V: TRBV28; size: NA; CDR3: CASSLFKTGIDTQYF
J: TRBJ2-5; length: 15; V: TRBV7-2; size: NA; CDR3: CASTDLEGHQETQYF
J: TRBJ1-4; length: 12; V: TRBV29-1; size: many; CDR3: CSVVGFGEKLFF
J: TRBJ2-1; length: 16; V: TRBV7-3; size: many; CDR3: CASSLNPGQSYNEQFF
J: TRBJ2-1; length: 14; V: TRBV29-1; size: NA; CDR3: CSVESGSAYNEQFF
J: TRBJ1-3; length: 9; V: TRBV10-3; size: NA; CDR3: CAPGNTIYF
J: TRBJ1-1; length: 15; V: TRBV7-9; size: NA; CDR3: CASSKGTAMNTEAFF
J: TRBJ2-1; length: 15; V: TRBV9; size: NA; CDR3: CASDSTSGSYNEQFF
J: NA; length: 17; V: TRBV28; size: NA; CDR3: CASSSSSPGLVANEQFF
J: TRBJ1-4; length: 15; V: TRBV15; size: few; CDR3: CASSGYGTTNEKLFF
J: TRBJ1-1; length: 15; V: TRBV7-2; size: NA; CDR3: CASSPNSGGSTEAFF
J: TRBJ2-6; length: 15; V: TRBV14; size: NA; CDR3: CASSLFTTGANVLTF
J: TRBJ2-6; length: 17; V: TRBV7-2; size: few; CDR3: CASSLKPGGSGANVLTF
J: TRBJ2-1; length: 13; V: TRBV7-6; size: NA; CDR3: CASSPETHNEQFF
J: TRBJ2-7; length: 12; V: TRBV7-2; size: few; CDR3: CASSSPVREQYF
J: TRBJ2-5; length: 13; V: TRBV7-9; size: few; CDR3: CASSPELEETQYF
J: TRBJ2-1; length: 17; V: TRBV19; size: few; CDR3: CASSQISGDDSYNEQFF
J: TRBJ1-5; length: 16; V: TRBV20-1; size: few; CDR3: CSATPPGTGGNQPQHF
J: TRBJ2-7; length: 14; V: TRBV20-1; size: NA; CDR3: CSAGLGSSRREQYF
J: TRBJ2-7; length: 17; V: TRBV7-9; size: few; CDR3: CASSDDRRTLSDYEQYF
J: TRBJ2-7; length: 14; V: TRBV6-2/TRBV6-3; size: NA; CDR3: CASSTLRGRSEQYF
J: TRBJ2-5; length: 13; V: TRBV29-1; size: NA; CDR3: CSVGGQGRETQYF
J: TRBJ2-3; length: 17; V: TRBV7-6; size: few; CDR3: CASSLGFASGGTDTQYF
J: TRBJ2-4; length: 15; V: TRBV29-1; size: NA; CDR3: CSVQVADNPENIQYF
J: TRBJ1-1; length: 16; V: TRBV5-4; size: NA; CDR3: CASSLGPGFSGTEAFF
J: TRBJ2-3; length: 14; V: TRBV27; size: NA; CDR3: CASSFQRHTDTQYF
J: NA; length: 14; V: TRBV15; size: NA; CDR3: CATSSAGTGIEQYF
J: TRBJ1-2; length: 15; V: TRBV4-3; size: NA; CDR3: CASSQVFGGNYGYTF
J: TRBJ2-5; length: 18; V: TRBV7-8; size: few; CDR3: CASSLVRLAGGLMKTQYF
J: TRBJ2-4; length: 15; V: TRBV28; size: few; CDR3: CASSFSMDGKNIQYF
J: TRBJ2-2; length: 17; V: TRBV4-3; size: NA; CDR3: CASSQDRDLSYTGEPFF
J: TRBJ2-5; length: 16; V: TRBV7-9; size: NA; CDR3: CASSLGLRGGQETQYF
J: TRBJ1-5; length: 15; V: TRBV28; size: NA; CDR3: CASRAGPRTISPQHF
J: TRBJ1-1; length: 15; V: TRBV28; size: few; CDR3: CASSWVGTGGTEAFF
J: TRBJ2-1; length: 16; V: TRBV7-2; size: NA; CDR3: CASSLLSAGGVNEQFF
J: TRBJ1-2; length: 16; V: TRBV20-1; size: few; CDR3: CSVGTAAVGFNYGYTF
J: TRBJ2-6; length: 17; V: TRBV7-9; size: NA; CDR3: CASSLVASSSGANVLTF
J: TRBJ1-1; length: 15; V: TRBV7-2; size: few; CDR3: CASSFGSHMNTEAFF
J: TRBJ1-1; length: 14; V: TRBV28; size: many; CDR3: CASSLGPLNTEAFF
J: TRBJ1-2; length: 16; V: TRBV28; size: once; CDR3: CASSLYLGLSNYGYTF